Listed below are T cell receptor beta chains from one sample, sequenced in a study of Graves' ophthalmopathy and Graves' hyperthyroidism. TCRdb re-called the multiplex PCR reads through MiXCR, storing one row per CDR3 protein. The data contain some 390,000 distinct CDR3 sequences, approximately 20% of them seen just once; the ten biggest clones take up roughly 1.5%. The sample consisted of peripheral blood. Source of these receptors: a woman between 18 and 29 years old with Graves' ophthalmopathy. Each CDR3 is given with its conserved first and last residue. Fields, in order: clone size, J gene, V gene, D gene, CDR3 DNA, CDR3 protein. The D gene is left open where the match is weak. Clone size appears in some rows only: once, few, many, or a class for an expanded clone.

many TRBJ1-3 TRBV28 . TGTGCCAGCACCCCACCGCCCCGGGGGGGCTTCGGTGGAAACACCATATATTTT CASTPPPRGGFGGNTIYF
many TRBJ2-6 TRBV2 . TGTGCCAGCAGTGGATCCGACAGGATTCCGGACGGGGCCAACGTCCTGACTTTC CASSGSDRIPDGANVLTF
many TRBJ2-6 TRBV6-2/TRBV6-3 . TGTGCCAGCAGTATCCCATACGACGGATCTTTAAACGCCAACGTCCTGACTTTC CASSIPYDGSLNANVLTF
many TRBJ1-1 TRBV19 . TGTGCCAGTAGTACGATTGGGACTCGGGGCCGCGGCCCAGGTTTATTT CASSTIGTRGRGPGLF
. TRBJ1-1 TRBV6-1 . TGTGCCAGCAGTGAAACCCCGGTACAGCAGTCGGCTTTCTTT CASSETPVQQSAFF
. TRBJ2-7 TRBV28 TRBD2 TGTGCCAGCAGGGATAGACTAGCGGGAATGGGCGAGCAGTACTTC CASRDRLAGMGEQYF
many TRBJ2-5 TRBV11-2 . TGTGCCAGCAGCTTAGGAATCTCCCCCGAAGGGGAGACCCAGTACTTC CASSLGISPEGETQYF
many TRBJ1-1 TRBV28 TRBD1 TGTGCCAGCAGCTCGGGGTGGGCAGGGGGCCCCACTGAAGCTTTCTTT CASSSGWAGGPTEAFF
many TRBJ1-6 TRBV7-2 . TGTGCCAGCAGCTCCCCCGCAGGCCACTCCTATAATTCACCCCTCCACTTT CASSSPAGHSYNSPLHF
few TRBJ1-5 TRBV12-3/TRBV12-4 . TGTGCCAGCAGTCTCAGATCCCCAGGGGAGTCTAGCAATCAGCCCCAGCATTTT CASSLRSPGESSNQPQHF
many TRBJ2-5 TRBV6-1 TRBD2 TGTGCCAGCAGGGGGACTAGCGGGGTTCAGAAAGAGACCCAGTACTTC CASRGTSGVQKETQYF